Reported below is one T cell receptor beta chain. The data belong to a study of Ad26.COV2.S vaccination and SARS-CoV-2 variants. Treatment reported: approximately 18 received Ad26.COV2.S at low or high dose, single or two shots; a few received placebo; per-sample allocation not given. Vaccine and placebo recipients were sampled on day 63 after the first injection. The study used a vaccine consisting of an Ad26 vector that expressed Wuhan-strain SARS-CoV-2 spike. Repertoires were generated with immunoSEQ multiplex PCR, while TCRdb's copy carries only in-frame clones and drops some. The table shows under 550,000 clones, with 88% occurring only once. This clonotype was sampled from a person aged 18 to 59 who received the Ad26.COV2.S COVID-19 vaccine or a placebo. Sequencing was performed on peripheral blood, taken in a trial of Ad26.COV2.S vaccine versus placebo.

CDR3 in amino acids: CASSSSGWVPYEQYF. CDR3 coding DNA: TGTGCCAGCAGCTCCTCAGGTTGGGTCCCCTACGAGCAGTACTTC. The chain recombines TRBV7-9 with TRBJ2-7; no reliable D call. Trimming removed 4 bases at V and 2 bases at J, with 15 bases between. Germline V gene sequence: CDR1 SEHNR, CDR2 FQNEAQ (reference sequence). The CDR3 covers 15 residues.